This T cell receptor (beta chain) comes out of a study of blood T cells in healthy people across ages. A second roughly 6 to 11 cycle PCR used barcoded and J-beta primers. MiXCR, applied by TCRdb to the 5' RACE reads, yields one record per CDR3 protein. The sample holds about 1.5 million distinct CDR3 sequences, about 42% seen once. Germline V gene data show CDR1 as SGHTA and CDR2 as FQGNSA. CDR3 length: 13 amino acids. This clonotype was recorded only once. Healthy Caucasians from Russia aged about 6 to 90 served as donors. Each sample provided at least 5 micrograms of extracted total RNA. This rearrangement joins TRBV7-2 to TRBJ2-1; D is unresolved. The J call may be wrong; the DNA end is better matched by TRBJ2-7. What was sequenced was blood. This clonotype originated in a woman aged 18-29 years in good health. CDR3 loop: CASSSTRDNEQYF. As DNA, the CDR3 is TGTGCCAGCAGCTCTACCCGAGACAATGAGCAGTACTTC.